These 31 T cell receptor beta chains originate from one sample sequenced in a study of blood T cell repertoires in COVID-19. The method was immunoSEQ multiplex PCR; TCRdb's version includes in-frame clones alone and lacks a portion of them. The profile shows a few hundred thousand clones, approximately 85% of them singletons. Specimen: PBMCs or T cells enriched from blood (not recorded which). These receptors were taken from a woman aged 45-60 years who had recovered from COVID-19.

The chain combines TRBV5-4 with TRBJ2-3; 13 bases agree with TRBD2. CDR1 is SGHNT, CDR2 YYREEE, per germline (reference sequence). This CDR3 region has 20 residues. Trimming took 0 bases from V and 0 from J; bases not matched to a gene: 10. The DNA of the CDR3 is TGTGCCAGCAGCTTGGGTGGACTAGCGGGAGTAATTCGGAGCACAGATACGCAGTATTTT. Protein: CASSLGGLAGVIRSTDTQYF. The full variable domain, its missing parts supplied by reference TRBV5-4 and TRBJ2-3, is ETGVTQSPTHLIKTRGQQVTLRCSSQSGHNTVSWYQQALGQGPQFIFQYYREEENGRGNFPPRFSGLQFPNYSSELNVNALELDDSALYLCASSLGGLAGVIRSTDTQYFGPGTRLTVL.

The rearrangement links TRBV2 to TRBJ2-1; perhaps TRBD1 as D (5 bases). This CDR3 is built from 17 residues. CDR1 is SNHLY and CDR2 is FYNNEI in the germline V gene. V shed 2 bases and J shed 1 base, with 15 bases lying between them. The CDR3 nucleotides are TGTGCCAGCAGTGAATTTGGGGCTGGCCGTTCCTACAATGAGCAGTTCTTC. This translates into CASSEFGAGRSYNEQFF. The full variable domain, with the rest looked up from reference TRBV2 and TRBJ2-1, is EPEVTQTPSHQVTQMGQEVILRCVPISNHLYFYWYRQILGQKVEFLVSFYNNEISEKSEIFDDQFSVERPDGSNFTLKIRSTKLEDSAMYFCASSEFGAGRSYNEQFFGPGTRLTVL.

The rearrangement joins TRBV14 to TRBJ2-2; D is undetermined. The V end lost 3 bases, the J end lost 4 bases, and 21 bases lay between the germline ends. Germline-derived CDR1 and CDR2 are SGHDN and FVKESK. This CDR3 comprises 18 residues. The CDR3 loop is CASSHLLPVSRGTGELFF. The CDR3 DNA sequence: TGTGCCAGCAGCCACCTCTTACCCGTCAGTCGAGGCACCGGGGAGCTGTTTTTT.

This chain links TRBV30 with TRBJ2-7; tentatively, D is TRBD1 (6 bases). The V gene's germline CDR1 is GTSNPN and CDR2 SVGIG (reference sequence). CDR3 length equals 11 residues. V lost 1 base, J lost 5 bases, and 6 bases lay in between. The CDR3 coding sequence is TGTGCCTGGAGTGACAGGGACGAGCAGTACTTC. Residues: CAWSDRDEQYF. Variable domain in full (rest from reference TRBV30 and TRBJ2-7): SQTIHQWPATLVQPVGSPLSLECTVEGTSNPNLYWYRQAAGRGLQLLFYSVGIGQISSEVPQNLSASRPQDRQFILSSKKLLLSDSGFYLCAWSDRDEQYFGPGTRLTVT.

Remarks on this clone: One end of the junction varies from germline; a read error may be responsible. The chain is built from TRBV27 and TRBJ2-2; TRBD1 matches 8 bases. The CDR3 consists of 16 residues. The germline V gene has CDR1 MNHEY and CDR2 SMNVEV (reference sequence). CDR3 sequence: CASSPQGGLAVGGLFF. The CDR3 region has the DNA TGTGCCAGCAGCCCACAGGGGGGCCTTGCTGTAGGGGGGCTGTTTTTT.

V gene TRBV28 combines with J gene TRBJ2-3, with 11 bases fitting TRBD2. The CDR3 loop spans 16 amino acids. The V gene's germline CDR1 is MDHEN and CDR2 SYDVKM. V trimming: 8 bases; J trimming: 2 bases; junction bases outside the gene matches: 9. The CDR3 spells CASGLAGGPHTDTQYF. In DNA, the CDR3 is TGTGCCAGCGGTCTAGCGGGAGGCCCGCACACAGATACGCAGTATTTT. Full variable domain (missing parts from reference TRBV28 and TRBJ2-3): DVKVTQSSRYLVKRTGEKVFLECVQDMDHENMFWYRQDPGLGLRLIYFSYDVKMKEKGDIPEGYSVSREKKERFSLILESASTNQTSMYLCASGLAGGPHTDTQYFGPGTRLTVL.

The rearrangement joins TRBV20-1 to TRBJ2-1; a possible D gene is TRBD1 (6 bases). Per germline, CDR1 DFQATT and CDR2 SNEGSKA (reference sequence). This CDR3 is 11 amino acids long. The germline V and J ends were trimmed by 6 bases and 8 bases, with 11 bases remaining between them. The chain's CDR3 is CSAGAGYEQFF. The CDR3 DNA follows: TGCAGTGCGGGGGCCGGTTATGAGCAGTTCTTC.

V is TRBV5-4 and J is TRBJ2-5, with a possible D match to TRBD1 (5 bases). The V end was cut by 4 bases, the J end by 5 bases, with 15 bases between. Germline V gene lookup returns CDR1 SGHNT and CDR2 YYREEE (reference sequence). The CDR3 sequence is 14 residues long. The CDR3 DNA reads as TGTGCCAGCAGCCCGAAAGTAGGGGTTGAGACCCAGTACTTC. Translation gives CASSPKVGVETQYF.

There are a few counts of this clone. V gene TRBV2 combines with J gene TRBJ2-7; possible D gene TRBD1, 6 bases. Germline loops: CDR1 SNHLY, CDR2 FYNNEI. Trimming stripped 10 bases from V and 2 bases from J, with 15 bases between. The CDR3 loop spans 13 amino acids. CDR3: CATSGTFTYEQYF. In DNA form, the CDR3 reads TGTGCCACCTCCGGGACATTCACCTACGAGCAGTACTTC.

The CDR3 bases are TGTGCCAGCAGTTTAGATCCGTCAGTGAATACAGATACGCAGTATTTT. Translated: CASSLDPSVNTDTQYF. The chain carries TRBV28 and TRBJ2-3; D gene uncertain. V gave up 2 bases and J gave up 3 bases, with 15 bases separating them. The length of the CDR3 is 16 residues. Germline V CDR1 and CDR2: MDHEN, SYDVKM.

This sequence joins TRBV2 and TRBJ2-3, with D tentatively TRBD2 (6 bases). The CDR3 is made up of 14 amino acids. The germline V gene has CDR1 SNHLY and CDR2 FYNNEI. Trimming left V 2 bases short and J 4 bases short, with 10 bases between. CDR3 protein: CASSERTTADTQYF. The CDR3 nucleotides read TGTGCCAGCAGTGAAAGGACTACGGCAGATACGCAGTATTTT.

The V call is TRBV19, the J call TRBJ1-6; weak D call: TRBD1 (6 bases). V shed 9 bases and J shed 9 bases, with 24 bases lying between them. The germline gives CDR1 LNHDA, CDR2 SQIVND (reference sequence). The CDR3 is 16 residues long. The CDR3 DNA is TGTGCCAGCCGTCGGGGCCTGACAGGCTCCTCTTCACCCCTCCACTTT. Protein sequence: CASRRGLTGSSSPLHF.

This sequence joins TRBV5-1 and TRBJ1-2; no reliable D call. The CDR3 has 15 residues. CDR1 and CDR2 (germline): SGHRS, YFSETQ. Trimming took 1 base from V and 0 from J, leaving 10 bases between them. CDR3 residues: CASSLYRGANYGYTF. The CDR3 DNA is TGCGCCAGCAGCTTGTACCGGGGTGCTAACTATGGCTACACCTTC. Filled out from reference TRBV5-1 and TRBJ1-2, the complete variable domain reads KAGVTQTPRYLIKTRGQQVTLSCSPISGHRSVSWYQQTPGQGLQFLFEYFSETQRNKGNFPGRFSGRQFSNSRSEMNVSTLELGDSALYLCASSLYRGANYGYTFGSGTRLTVV.

The chain employs TRBV7-2 and TRBJ2-3; D is undetermined. V lost 6 bases and J 2 bases, leaving 18 bases between the germline ends. This CDR3 spans 16 amino acids. From germline, CDR1 is SGHTA and CDR2 FQGNSA. CDR3 bases: TGTGCCAGCAGTAAGACTCGAGGCCCACCCACAGATACGCAGTATTTT. Its protein product is CASSKTRGPPTDTQYF.

This chain uses TRBV11-2 with TRBJ1-1; TRBD1 matches 11 bases. The trim removed 5 bases at V and 4 bases at J, leaving 9 bases unmatched. The CDR3 extends over 16 amino acids. Germline CDR1 reads SGHAT; CDR2 reads FQNNGV. The CDR3 bases are TGTGCCAGCAGCCTACAGCCCGGGACAGGGGGCACTGAAGCTTTCTTT. Its translation: CASSLQPGTGGTEAFF.

The J gene is TRBJ2-5, the V gene TRBV28; 11 bases line up with TRBD1. The CDR3 length is 16 residues. CDR1 and CDR2 from the germline V gene are MDHEN and SYDVKM. V was clipped by 3 bases and J by 3 bases; unmatched bases: 6. CDR3 amino acids: CASSFLAGQGEETQYF. CDR3 DNA: TGTGCCAGCAGTTTTTTAGCGGGACAGGGGGAAGAGACCCAGTACTTC.

This clone has only a few counts. V gene TRBV21-1 combines with J gene TRBJ1-2. TRBV21-1 counts as a pseudogene. The CDR3 loop spans 16 amino acids. As DNA, the CDR3 is TGTGCCAGCAGCAAACCCCTTGAGGGTCTCATCTATGGCTACACCTTC. This translates into CASSKPLEGLIYGYTF.

The J gene is TRBJ2-2, the V gene TRBV10-1, with 10 nucleotides matching TRBD2. The V gene end was trimmed by 8 bases and the J gene end by 7 bases; junction bases not matched to a gene: 10. The CDR3 is 15 residues long. Germline V gene data show CDR1 as WNHNN and CDR2 as SYGVQD (reference sequence). Here the CDR3 reads CASGSGRADSGELFF. CDR3 in DNA: TGCGCCAGCGGGAGCGGGAGGGCCGATAGCGGGGAGCTGTTTTTT.

The V gene is TRBV20-1, the J gene TRBJ2-2; 8 nucleotides align to TRBD2. The CDR3 covers 16 residues. V dropped 3 bases and J dropped 0; count of bases not matched to a gene: 6. Germline V gives CDR1 DFQATT, CDR2 SNEGSKA (reference sequence). As DNA, the CDR3 is TGCAGTGCTAGTGGTCTTAGCGGGGCGAACACCGGGGAGCTGTTTTTT. This codes for CSASGLSGANTGELFF.

The rearrangement uses TRBV2 and TRBJ2-7, with 9 bases lining up with TRBD1. Germline CDR1 is SNHLY and CDR2 is FYNNEI. J lost 3 bases, V lost 10 bases, and 10 bases had no gene match. The CDR3 has 14 residues. The DNA for the CDR3 is TGTGCCAACGTAAAGGGACAGGGAGACTACGAGCAGTACTTC. This codes for CANVKGQGDYEQYF.

The chain employs TRBV28 and TRBJ2-5; 9 nucleotides align to TRBD2. Germline V gene sequence: CDR1 MDHEN, CDR2 SYDVKM. CDR3 length: 17 residues. Trimming cost V 3 bases and J 0 bases; bases outside gene matches: 8. CDR3 bases: TGTGCCAGCAGTTTGTCGGTGGCTAGCGGGGACCAAGAGACCCAGTACTTC. Translated, it gives CASSLSVASGDQETQYF.

This chain links TRBV9 with TRBJ2-3, with TRBD2 identical over 8 bases. Germline loops: CDR1 SGDLS, CDR2 YYNGEE. CDR3 size: 16 residues. V was clipped by 0 bases and J by 3 bases; unmatched bases: 6. The CDR3 bases are TGTGCCAGCAGCGTAGCCCCAGCGGGAGCAACAGATACGCAGTATTTT. Amino acids: CASSVAPAGATDTQYF. The full variable domain, rest sourced from reference TRBV9 and TRBJ2-3, is DSGVTQTPKHLITATGQRVTLRCSPRSGDLSVYWYQQSLDQGLQFLIQYYNGEERAKGNILERFSAQQFPDLHSELNLSSLELGDSALYFCASSVAPAGATDTQYFGPGTRLTVL.

This chain links TRBV19 with TRBJ2-3; D is unresolved. The CDR3 length is 15 residues. Trimming left V 5 bases short and J 4 bases short, with 16 bases between. Germline V gene sequence: CDR1 LNHDA, CDR2 SQIVND (reference sequence). The DNA of the CDR3 is TGTGCCAGTAGTTCAACCCCTATGGGCCCAGATACGCAGTATTTT. This translates into CASSSTPMGPDTQYF.

This clone was detected only once. This chain uses TRBV7-8 with TRBJ2-3; D gene uncertain. The V end lost 4 bases, the J end lost 0 bases, and 8 bases lay between the germline ends. Germline V gene lookup returns CDR1 SGHVS and CDR2 FQNEAQ. The CDR3 has 14 amino acids. Here the CDR3 DNA reads TGTGCCAGCAGCTACGGGTTTAGCACAGATACGCAGTATTTT. It translates to CASSYGFSTDTQYF.

The chain recombines TRBV19 with TRBJ1-1, with D possibly matching TRBD1 (6 bases). The CDR3 runs to 15 residues. CDR1 is LNHDA and CDR2 is SQIVND in the germline V gene (reference sequence). V was trimmed by 5 bases and J by 5 bases, leaving 18 bases between them. The CDR3 loop reads CASSERQGSGTEAFF. In DNA form, the CDR3 reads TGTGCCAGTAGTGAGCGCCAGGGGAGTGGGACTGAAGCTTTCTTT.

In its sample, this clone was seen once. The chain joins TRBV27 to TRBJ2-7; 9 bases are a match to TRBD2. Germline CDR1 reads MNHEY; CDR2 reads SMNVEV (reference sequence). V lost 2 bases, J lost 4 bases, and 9 bases stayed unmatched. The CDR3 has 16 residues. The CDR3 loop reads CASSLRSRLAGYEQYF. In DNA, the CDR3 is TGTGCCAGCAGTTTACGGAGTCGGCTAGCGGGGTACGAGCAGTACTTC.

The rearrangement uses TRBV6-5 and TRBJ1-3; 9 bases match TRBD1. CDR1 is MNHEY, CDR2 SVGAGI, per germline. V gave up 6 bases and J gave up 0 bases; unmatched junction bases: 3. CDR3 length: 15 residues. CDR3 bases: TGTGCCAGCAGCACGACAGGGGGCTCTGGAAACACCATATATTTT. This gives the protein CASSTTGGSGNTIYF.

The V and J genes are TRBV7-6 and TRBJ2-7; 8 positions match TRBD2. CDR1 and CDR2 (germline): SGHVS, FNYEAQ. The CDR3 extends over 20 amino acids. J lost 3 bases, V lost 1 base, and 20 bases had no gene match. CDR3 DNA sequence: TGTGCCAGCAGCTTAGGGAGGACAGTCGATCCAGCGGGAGAACACTACGAGCAGTACTTC. It is translated as CASSLGRTVDPAGEHYEQYF.

This chain connects TRBV2 to TRBJ1-2, with 10 bases that match TRBD1. Trimming at V came to 7 bases and at J to 2 bases, leaving 4 bases not matched to a gene. The CDR3 runs 14 residues. Germline CDR1 and CDR2: SNHLY and FYNNEI. CDR3 region: CASTPGQGNYGYTF. The CDR3 bases are TGTGCCAGCACTCCGGGACAGGGGAACTATGGCTACACCTTC.

The chain couples TRBV6-5 to TRBJ2-1, with D hard to call. This CDR3 is 13 amino acids long. CDR1 is MNHEY, CDR2 SVGAGI, per germline. V was trimmed by 10 bases and J by 8 bases, leaving 18 bases between them. CDR3 sequence reads: CAISATSRDEQFF. The CDR3 DNA reads TGTGCCATATCCGCGACAAGCCGCGATGAGCAGTTCTTC.

The chain combines TRBV7-2 with TRBJ1-5, with 8 bases identical to TRBD1. V was pared by 2 bases and J by 0 bases, with 3 bases of the junction left unmatched. Germline-derived CDR1 and CDR2 are SGHTA and FQGNSA. CDR3 length: 16 amino acids. The CDR3: CASSLWTGYSNQPQHF. CDR3 DNA: TGTGCCAGCAGCTTATGGACAGGGTATAGCAATCAGCCCCAGCATTTT.